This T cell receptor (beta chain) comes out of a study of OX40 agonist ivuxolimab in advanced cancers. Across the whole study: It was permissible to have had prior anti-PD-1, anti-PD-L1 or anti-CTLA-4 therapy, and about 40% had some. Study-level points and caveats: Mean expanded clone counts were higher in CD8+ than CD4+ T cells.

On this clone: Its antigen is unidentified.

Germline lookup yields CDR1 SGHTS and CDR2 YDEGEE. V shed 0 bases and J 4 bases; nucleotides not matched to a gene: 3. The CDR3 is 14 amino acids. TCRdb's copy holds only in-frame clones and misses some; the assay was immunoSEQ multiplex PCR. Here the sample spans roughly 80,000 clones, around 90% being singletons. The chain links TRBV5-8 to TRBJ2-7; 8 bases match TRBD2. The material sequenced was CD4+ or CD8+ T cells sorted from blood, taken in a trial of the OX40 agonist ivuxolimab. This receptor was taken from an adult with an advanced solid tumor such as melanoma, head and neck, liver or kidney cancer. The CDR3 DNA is TGTGCCAGCAGCTTGGAACTAGCGGATTACGAGCAGTACTTC. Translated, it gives CASSLELADYEQYF.